A single sample is the source of the 2 T cell receptor beta chains below, sequenced in a study of technical replicates of blood from several donors. Data came from immunoSEQ multiplex PCR; TCRdb stores just in-frame clones and leaves some out. The sample lists 75,000 to 95,000 clones; almost 97% were seen once. The sequenced sample was T cells isolated from PBMCs. Receptor source: a human donor in good health.

V usage is TRBV4-1 and J usage is TRBJ1-1, with D tentatively TRBD1 (5 bases). The CDR3 is 15 amino acids. Germline V gene lookup returns CDR1 MGHRA and CDR2 YSYEKL. The germline V and J ends were trimmed by 0 bases and 3 bases, with 11 bases remaining between them. The CDR3 bases are TGCGCCAGCAGCCAAGATTCAGGGAGGGACACTGAAGCTTTCTTT. Translated, it gives CASSQDSGRDTEAFF.

This chain uses TRBV30 with TRBJ2-3, with a weak D call TRBD2 (5 bases). The CDR3 extends over 15 amino acids. Trimming cost V 0 bases and J 0 bases, with 10 bases left between them. Germline V CDR1 and CDR2: GTSNPN, SVGIG (reference sequence). The CDR3: CAWSVPQRSTDTQYF. Written as DNA, the CDR3 is TGTGCCTGGAGTGTACCCCAGCGGAGCACAGATACGCAGTATTTT.